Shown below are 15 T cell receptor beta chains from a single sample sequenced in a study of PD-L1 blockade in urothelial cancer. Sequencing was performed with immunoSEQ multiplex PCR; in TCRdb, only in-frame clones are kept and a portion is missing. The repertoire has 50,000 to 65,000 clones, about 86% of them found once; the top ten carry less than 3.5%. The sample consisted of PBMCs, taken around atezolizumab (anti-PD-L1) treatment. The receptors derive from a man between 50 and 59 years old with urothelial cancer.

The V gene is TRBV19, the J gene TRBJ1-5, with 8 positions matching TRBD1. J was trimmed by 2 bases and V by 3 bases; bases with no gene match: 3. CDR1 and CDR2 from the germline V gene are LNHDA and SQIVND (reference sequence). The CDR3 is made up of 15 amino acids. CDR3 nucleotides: TGTGCCAGTAGTATGTGGGGACAGGGCAATCAGCCCCAGCATTTT. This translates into CASSMWGQGNQPQHF. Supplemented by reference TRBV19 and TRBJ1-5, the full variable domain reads DGGITQSPKYLFRKEGQNVTLSCEQNLNHDAMYWYRQDPGQGLRLIYYSQIVNDFQKGDIAEGYSVSREKKESFPLTVTSAQKNPTAFYLCASSMWGQGNQPQHFGDGTRLSIL.

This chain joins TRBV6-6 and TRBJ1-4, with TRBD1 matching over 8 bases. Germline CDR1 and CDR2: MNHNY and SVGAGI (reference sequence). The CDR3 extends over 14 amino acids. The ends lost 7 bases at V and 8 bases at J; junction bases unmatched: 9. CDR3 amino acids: CASTRTGSQEKLFF. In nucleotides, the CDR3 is TGTGCCAGCACCCGGACAGGGTCACAGGAAAAACTGTTTTTT.

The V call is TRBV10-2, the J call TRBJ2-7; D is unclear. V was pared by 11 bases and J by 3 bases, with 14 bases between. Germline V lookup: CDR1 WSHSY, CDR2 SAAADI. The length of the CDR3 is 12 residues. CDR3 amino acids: CARRFYFYEQYF. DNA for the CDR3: TGCGCCCGCCGGTTCTATTTCTACGAGCAGTACTTC.

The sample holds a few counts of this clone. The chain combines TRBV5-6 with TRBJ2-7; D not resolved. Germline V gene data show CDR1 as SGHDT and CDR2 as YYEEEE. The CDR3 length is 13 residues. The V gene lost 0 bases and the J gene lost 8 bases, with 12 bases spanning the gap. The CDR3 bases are TGTGCCAGCAGCTTGGCCGAGGCTTCCCAGCAGTACTTC. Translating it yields CASSLAEASQQYF.

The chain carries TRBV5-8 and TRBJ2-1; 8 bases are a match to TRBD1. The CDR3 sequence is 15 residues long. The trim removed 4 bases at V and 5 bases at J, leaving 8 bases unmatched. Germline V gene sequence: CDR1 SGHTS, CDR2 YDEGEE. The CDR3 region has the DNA TGTGCCAGCAGCCCTCGGACAGGGAGGCACAATGAGCAGTTCTTC. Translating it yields CASSPRTGRHNEQFF.

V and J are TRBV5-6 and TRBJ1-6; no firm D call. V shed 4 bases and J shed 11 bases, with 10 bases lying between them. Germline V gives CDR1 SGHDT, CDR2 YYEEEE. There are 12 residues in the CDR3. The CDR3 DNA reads TGTGCCAGCAGCCCGGGTGTGGCACCCCTCCACTTT. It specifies CASSPGVAPLHF.

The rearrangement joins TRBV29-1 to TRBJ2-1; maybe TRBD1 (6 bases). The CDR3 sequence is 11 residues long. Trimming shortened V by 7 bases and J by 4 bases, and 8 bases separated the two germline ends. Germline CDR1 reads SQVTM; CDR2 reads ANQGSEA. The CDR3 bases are TGCAGCGCAGGGGTTTACAATGAGCAGTTCTTC. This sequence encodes CSAGVYNEQFF.

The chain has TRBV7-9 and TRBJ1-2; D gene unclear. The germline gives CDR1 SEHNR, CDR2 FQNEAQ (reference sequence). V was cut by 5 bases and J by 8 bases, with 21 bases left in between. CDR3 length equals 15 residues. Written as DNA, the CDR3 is TGTGCCAGCAGCGGAAATAACGGGGTAGCGGGGGGCTACACCTTC. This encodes CASSGNNGVAGGYTF.

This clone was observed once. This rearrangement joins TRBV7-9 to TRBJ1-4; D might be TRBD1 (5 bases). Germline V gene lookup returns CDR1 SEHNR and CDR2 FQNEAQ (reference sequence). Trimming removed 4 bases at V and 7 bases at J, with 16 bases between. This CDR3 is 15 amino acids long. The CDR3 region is CASSSPGGRSEKLFF. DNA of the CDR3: TGTGCCAGCAGCTCACCCGGGGGGAGAAGTGAAAAACTGTTTTTT.

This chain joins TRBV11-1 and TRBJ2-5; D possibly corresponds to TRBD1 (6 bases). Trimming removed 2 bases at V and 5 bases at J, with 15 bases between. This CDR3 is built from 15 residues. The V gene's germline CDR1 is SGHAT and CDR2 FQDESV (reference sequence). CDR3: CASSLQVGTLETQYF. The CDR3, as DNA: TGTGCCAGCAGCTTACAAGTAGGGACATTGGAGACCCAGTACTTC. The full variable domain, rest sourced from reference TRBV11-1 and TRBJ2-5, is EAEVAQSPRYKITEKSQAVAFWCDPISGHATLYWYRQILGQGPELLVQFQDESVVDDSQLPKDRFSAERLKGVDSTLKIQPAELGDSAMYLCASSLQVGTLETQYFGPGTRLLVL.

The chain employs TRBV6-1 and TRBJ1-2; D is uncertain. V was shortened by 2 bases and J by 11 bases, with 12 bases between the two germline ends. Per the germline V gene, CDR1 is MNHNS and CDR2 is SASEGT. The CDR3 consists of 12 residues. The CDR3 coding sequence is TGTGCCAGCAGTGAACTGACACGGCGTTACACCTTC. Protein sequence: CASSELTRRYTF.

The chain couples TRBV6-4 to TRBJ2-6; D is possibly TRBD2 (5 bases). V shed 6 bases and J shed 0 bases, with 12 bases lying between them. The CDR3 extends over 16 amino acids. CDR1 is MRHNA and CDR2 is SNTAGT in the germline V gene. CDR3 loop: CASSKTGYSGANVLTF. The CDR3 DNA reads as TGTGCCAGCAGCAAGACGGGGTACTCTGGGGCCAACGTCCTGACTTTC.

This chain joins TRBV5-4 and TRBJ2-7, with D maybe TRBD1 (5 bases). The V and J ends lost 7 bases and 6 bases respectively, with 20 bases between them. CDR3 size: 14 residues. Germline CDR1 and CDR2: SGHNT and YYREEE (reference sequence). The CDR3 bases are TGTGCCAGCGGTTCGTACTTTGGGGCCGGCGAGCAGTACTTC. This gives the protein CASGSYFGAGEQYF.

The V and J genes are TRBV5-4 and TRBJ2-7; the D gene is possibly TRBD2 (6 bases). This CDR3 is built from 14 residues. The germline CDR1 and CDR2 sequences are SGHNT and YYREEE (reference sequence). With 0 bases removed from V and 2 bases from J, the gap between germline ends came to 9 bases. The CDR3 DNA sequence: TGTGCCAGCAGCTTGGCTGGAGGGCCCTACGAGCAGTACTTC. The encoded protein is CASSLAGGPYEQYF. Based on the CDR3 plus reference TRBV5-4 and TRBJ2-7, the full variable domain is ETGVTQSPTHLIKTRGQQVTLRCSSQSGHNTVSWYQQALGQGPQFIFQYYREEENGRGNFPPRFSGLQFPNYSSELNVNALELDDSALYLCASSLAGGPYEQYFGPGTRLTVT.

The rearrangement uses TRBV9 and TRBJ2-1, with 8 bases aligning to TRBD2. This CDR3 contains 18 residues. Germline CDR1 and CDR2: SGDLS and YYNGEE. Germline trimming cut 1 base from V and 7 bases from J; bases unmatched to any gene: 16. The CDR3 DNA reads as TGTGCCAGCAGCGTACCGCTACGGGGGGGTAAAGGGTTGAATGAGCAGTTCTTC. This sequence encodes CASSVPLRGGKGLNEQFF.